This passage covers 25 T cell receptor beta chains from one sample sequenced in a study of cytomegalovirus exposure and HLA in healthy donors. Both 60 Vbeta primers and 13 Jbeta primers went into the PCR. This table comes from immunoSEQ multiplex PCR, and its TCRdb copy is limited to in-frame clones, with some not included. This table has some 180,000 clones, 70% to 80% appearing once. The sequenced material came from PBMCs. Every receptor here comes from a woman aged 25 to 39 in good health and CMV-seropositive.

Regarding this clone: The sample carries other DNA sequences with the same CDR3. J is TRBJ2-1 and V is TRBV4-3; D may be TRBD2 (5 bases). The CDR3 totals 15 residues. V lost 0 bases to trimming and J lost 1 base, with 7 bases between them. The germline CDR1 and CDR2 sequences are LGHNA and YSLEER. The CDR3 coding sequence is TGCGCCAGCAGCCAAGACGCGGGTTCCTACAATGAGCAGTTCTTC. It encodes CASSQDAGSYNEQFF.

The rearrangement links TRBV11-3 to TRBJ2-3; 8 positions match TRBD2. V lost 4 bases to trimming and J lost 0 bases; unmatched junction nucleotides: 9. Germline values: CDR1 SGHNT, CDR2 YENEEA. The CDR3 has 17 amino acids. The CDR3 sequence: CASSSMTSVPSTDTQYF. DNA for the CDR3: TGTGCCAGCAGCTCCATGACTAGCGTCCCTAGCACAGATACGCAGTATTTT.

V is TRBV7-9 and J is TRBJ1-1; a weak D match, TRBD1 (5 bases). With 5 bases removed from V and 5 bases from J, the gap between germline ends came to 6 bases. Per the germline V gene, CDR1 is SEHNR and CDR2 is FQNEAQ (reference sequence). This CDR3 spans 11 amino acids. CDR3 nucleotide sequence: TGTGCCAGCAGCGGGGGGACTGAAGCTTTCTTT. Translating gives CASSGGTEAFF. Full variable domain (outside the CDR3, taken from reference TRBV7-9 and TRBJ1-1): DTGVSQNPRHKITKRGQNVTFRCDPISEHNRLYWYRQTLGQGPEFLTYFQNEAQLEKSRLLSDRFSAERPKGSFSTLEIQRTEQGDSAMYLCASSGGTEAFFGQGTRLTVV.

This sequence joins TRBV7-9 and TRBJ1-2, with TRBD1 identical over 9 bases. Germline-derived CDR1 and CDR2 are SEHNR and FQNEAQ (reference sequence). This CDR3 contains 15 residues. Trimming at V came to 2 bases and at J to 6 bases, leaving 7 bases not matched to a gene. The CDR3 coding sequence is TGTGCCAGCAGCTTAATGGGACAGGGATGGGATGGCTACACCTTC. It yields the protein CASSLMGQGWDGYTF.

The chain is built from TRBV5-1 and TRBJ1-2; 7 nucleotides match TRBD1. Losses at the gene ends were 0 bases for V and 4 bases for J; bases not matched to a gene: 3. Per germline, CDR1 SGHRS and CDR2 YFSETQ. CDR3 size: 14 residues. The CDR3 is CASSLDRGGYGYTF. In nucleotides, the CDR3 is TGCGCCAGCAGCTTGGACAGGGGCGGCTATGGCTACACCTTC.

The table lists this clone with a few counts. The DNA of the CDR3 is TGTGCCAGCAGTGAAGTGGCCCTAGCGGGAGGAACCTACAATGAGCAGTTCTTC. Translation: CASSEVALAGGTYNEQFF. The V and J genes are TRBV2 and TRBJ2-1, with TRBD2 matching over 11 bases. V gave up 1 base and J gave up 2 bases; unmatched junction bases: 7. Germline CDR1 reads SNHLY; CDR2 reads FYNNEI. This CDR3 comprises 18 residues.

V is TRBV19 and J is TRBJ2-5, with 8 nucleotides matching TRBD1. Trimming at V came to 7 bases and at J to 6 bases, leaving 10 bases not matched to a gene. CDR1 and CDR2 (germline): LNHDA, SQIVND (reference sequence). The CDR3 totals 14 residues. CDR3 residues: CASTRTGTGKTQYF. The CDR3 coding sequence is TGTGCCAGTACCCGGACAGGGACAGGCAAGACCCAGTACTTC.

V is TRBV11-3 and J is TRBJ1-1; maybe TRBD1 (6 bases). CDR1 is SGHNT and CDR2 is YENEEA in the germline V gene. The CDR3 has 15 amino acids. Deletions cut 4 bases from V and 0 bases from J, with 12 bases between. Here the CDR3 reads CASSSYRELNTEAFF. The DNA of the CDR3 is TGTGCCAGCAGCTCATACAGGGAACTGAACACTGAAGCTTTCTTT.

The chain carries TRBV5-4 and TRBJ1-4, with 10 nucleotides matching TRBD1. This CDR3 region has 15 residues. V trimming: 1 base; J trimming: 5 bases; junction bases outside the gene matches: 2. Per germline, CDR1 SGHNT and CDR2 YYREEE (reference sequence). The CDR3 is CASSLTGQGNEKLFF. The DNA of the CDR3 is TGTGCCAGCAGCTTGACGGGACAGGGGAATGAAAAACTGTTTTTT.

The chain carries TRBV4-1 and TRBJ2-5, with 7 bases matching TRBD1. Trimming cost V 1 base and J 5 bases; bases outside gene matches: 4. The CDR3 runs 14 residues. Germline CDR1 is MGHRA and CDR2 is YSYEKL. In DNA, the CDR3 is TGCGCCAGCAGCCAAGGCCCGACAGGGGAGACCCAGTACTTC. Translating it yields CASSQGPTGETQYF.

The chain has TRBV30 and TRBJ1-4; 11 nucleotides agree with TRBD1. The germline gives CDR1 GTSNPN, CDR2 SVGIG (reference sequence). The CDR3 extends over 13 amino acids. V was clipped by 5 bases and J by 8 bases; unmatched bases: 4. The CDR3 spells CAWGGQGGEKLFF. Here the CDR3 DNA reads TGTGCCTGGGGGGGACAGGGGGGCGAAAAACTGTTTTTT.

The V call is TRBV5-1, the J call TRBJ1-5, with D uncertain. The CDR3 consists of 13 residues. V was clipped by 4 bases and J by 5 bases, with 10 bases between them. CDR1 SGHRS and CDR2 YFSETQ come from the germline V gene. CDR3 nucleotides: TGCGCCAGCAGCCCCGGTACCGATCAGCCCCAGCATTTT. It codes for CASSPGTDQPQHF.

In this sample, this clone turned up many times. The rearrangement joins TRBV7-8 to TRBJ1-4, with D maybe TRBD1 (6 bases). V lost 5 bases, J lost 7 bases, and 17 bases lay in between. The CDR3 has 15 amino acids. CDR1 and CDR2 (germline): SGHVS, FQNEAQ. The CDR3 DNA reads as TGTGCCAGCAGCCCATACAGGGTTTGGGGTGAAAAACTGTTTTTT. Protein product: CASSPYRVWGEKLFF.

The V gene is TRBV30, the J gene TRBJ2-7; 7 nucleotides agree with TRBD1. The CDR3 totals 14 residues. Germline loops: CDR1 GTSNPN, CDR2 SVGIG (reference sequence). V trimming: 4 bases; J trimming: 7 bases; junction bases outside the gene matches: 13. CDR3 in DNA: TGTGCCTGGAAAGGGGGCGGTCCGGTGGGGGAGCAGTACTTC. Translated: CAWKGGGPVGEQYF.

The chain links TRBV7-8 to TRBJ1-1; 8 bases map to TRBD1. The V and J ends lost 2 bases and 9 bases, in that order; junction bases with no gene match: 14. This CDR3 has 16 residues. Germline CDR1 SGHVS, CDR2 FQNEAQ. The CDR3 DNA follows: TGTGCCAGCAGCTTAAGTCGGGGTATTGGACAGGGTCAAGCTTTCTTT. As protein: CASSLSRGIGQGQAFF.

The rearrangement joins TRBV9 to TRBJ2-7; 11 bases match TRBD2. CDR1 and CDR2 (germline): SGDLS, YYNGEE. The CDR3 runs to 15 residues. J lost 4 bases, V lost 0 bases, and 3 bases had no gene match. The CDR3 region is CASSVGTSGLYEQYF. As DNA, the CDR3 is TGTGCCAGCAGCGTAGGGACTAGCGGGCTATACGAGCAGTACTTC.

In DNA form, the CDR3 reads TGTGCCAGCAGCGTAAGTGGGACTAGGGCCTCCGAGCAGTACTTC. Encoded protein: CASSVSGTRASEQYF. This chain joins TRBV9 and TRBJ2-7, with 8 bases fitting TRBD2. Germline trimming cut 1 base from V and 6 bases from J; bases unmatched to any gene: 9. CDR3 length: 15 residues. CDR1 is SGDLS and CDR2 is YYNGEE in the germline V gene.

V usage is TRBV5-4 and J usage is TRBJ1-1, with 8 nucleotides matching TRBD1. V trimming: 4 bases; J trimming: 7 bases; junction bases outside the gene matches: 9. Looked up from germline, CDR1 is SGHNT and CDR2 is YYREEE (reference sequence). This CDR3 comprises 14 residues. The CDR3 reads CASSLLPGTGEAFF. For the CDR3, the DNA is TGTGCCAGCAGCCTCTTACCAGGGACAGGTGAAGCTTTCTTT.

The V gene is TRBV15, the J gene TRBJ2-7, with D unresolved. The CDR3 sequence is 12 residues long. The V and J ends lost 5 bases and 3 bases respectively, with 8 bases between them. The germline V gene encodes CDR1 LNHNV and CDR2 YYDKDF (reference sequence). Written as DNA, the CDR3 is TGTGCCACCAGCCCTGACAACTACGAGCAGTACTTC. It specifies CATSPDNYEQYF.

This clone came up a few times. J is TRBJ2-5 and V is TRBV28; no clear D. The V gene lost 8 bases and the J gene lost 3 bases, with 16 bases spanning the gap. In germline, CDR1 is MDHEN, CDR2 SYDVKM. This CDR3 has 14 residues. In DNA form, the CDR3 reads TGTGCCAGCTCCGATGGGCAGCTGAAAGAGACCCAGTACTTC. Translated, it gives CASSDGQLKETQYF. Variable domain in full (rest from reference TRBV28 and TRBJ2-5): DVKVTQSSRYLVKRTGEKVFLECVQDMDHENMFWYRQDPGLGLRLIYFSYDVKMKEKGDIPEGYSVSREKKERFSLILESASTNQTSMYLCASSDGQLKETQYFGPGTRLLVL.

The chain couples TRBV4-3 to TRBJ1-4, with D hard to call. The CDR3 loop spans 14 amino acids. V shed 1 base and J shed 0 bases, with 3 bases lying between them. The V gene's germline CDR1 is LGHNA and CDR2 YSLEER. The CDR3 DNA is TGCGCCAGCAGCCAAGCAGCAACTAATGAAAAACTGTTTTTT. This codes for CASSQAATNEKLFF.

The chain couples TRBV2 to TRBJ2-5; tentatively, D is TRBD1 (6 bases). The V end was cut by 4 bases, the J end by 4 bases, with 10 bases between. The CDR3 totals 13 residues. CDR1 and CDR2 (germline): SNHLY, FYNNEI. The CDR3 loop is CASSGQGRETQYF. CDR3 nucleotide sequence: TGTGCCAGCAGTGGGCAGGGGAGAGAGACCCAGTACTTC. The full variable domain, with the rest looked up from reference TRBV2 and TRBJ2-5, is EPEVTQTPSHQVTQMGQEVILRCVPISNHLYFYWYRQILGQKVEFLVSFYNNEISEKSEIFDDQFSVERPDGSNFTLKIRSTKLEDSAMYFCASSGQGRETQYFGPGTRLLVL.

The CDR3 nucleotides read TGTGCCATCAGACTCGGGACAGACTCCTACGAGCAGTACTTC. This encodes CAIRLGTDSYEQYF. The genes are TRBV10-3 and TRBJ2-7, with 7 nucleotides matching TRBD1. Germline CDR1 ENHRY, CDR2 SYGVKD. The CDR3 extends over 14 amino acids. V shed 6 bases, J shed 0 bases, and the junction held 5 bases outside the gene matches.

V and J are TRBV5-1 and TRBJ2-5; maybe TRBD2 (6 bases). V shed 4 bases and J shed 5 bases, with 15 bases lying between them. Looked up from germline, CDR1 is SGHRS and CDR2 is YFSETQ. This CDR3 region has 14 residues. For the CDR3, the DNA is TGCGCCAGCAGCATAGGGACTCCCCGGGAGACCCAGTACTTC. Translation: CASSIGTPRETQYF.

The gene calls are TRBV9 and TRBJ2-1, with D possibly being TRBD2 (6 bases). The germline V gene encodes CDR1 SGDLS and CDR2 YYNGEE. The CDR3 extends over 17 amino acids. With 0 bases removed from V and 3 bases from J, the gap between germline ends came to 16 bases. CDR3 sequence (DNA): TGTGCCAGCAGCGTAGATCCCAAGCGGGCGAACTACAATGAGCAGTTCTTC. Translated, it gives CASSVDPKRANYNEQFF. Filled out from reference TRBV9 and TRBJ2-1, the complete variable domain reads DSGVTQTPKHLITATGQRVTLRCSPRSGDLSVYWYQQSLDQGLQFLIQYYNGEERAKGNILERFSAQQFPDLHSELNLSSLELGDSALYFCASSVDPKRANYNEQFFGPGTRLTVL.